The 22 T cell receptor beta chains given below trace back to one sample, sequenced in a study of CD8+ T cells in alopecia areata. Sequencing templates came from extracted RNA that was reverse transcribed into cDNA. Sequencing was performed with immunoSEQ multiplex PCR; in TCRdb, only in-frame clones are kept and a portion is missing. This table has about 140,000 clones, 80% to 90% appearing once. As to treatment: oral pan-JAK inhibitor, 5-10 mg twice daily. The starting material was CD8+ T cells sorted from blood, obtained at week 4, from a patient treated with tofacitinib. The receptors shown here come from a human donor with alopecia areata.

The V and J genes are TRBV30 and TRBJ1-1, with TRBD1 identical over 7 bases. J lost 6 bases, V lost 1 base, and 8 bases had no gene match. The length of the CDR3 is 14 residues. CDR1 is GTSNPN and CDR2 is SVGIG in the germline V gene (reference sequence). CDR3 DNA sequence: TGTGCCTGGAGTGGCGACAGGGCACAGGCTGAAGCTTTCTTT. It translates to CAWSGDRAQAEAFF. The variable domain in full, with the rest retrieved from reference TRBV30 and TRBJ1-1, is SQTIHQWPATLVQPVGSPLSLECTVEGTSNPNLYWYRQAAGRGLQLLFYSVGIGQISSEVPQNLSASRPQDRQFILSSKKLLLSDSGFYLCAWSGDRAQAEAFFGQGTRLTVV.

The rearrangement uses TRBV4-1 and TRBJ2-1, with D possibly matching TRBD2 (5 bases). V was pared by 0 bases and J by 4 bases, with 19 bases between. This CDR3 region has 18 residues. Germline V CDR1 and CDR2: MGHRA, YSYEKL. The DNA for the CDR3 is TGCGCCAGCAGCCAAGATCCCGCTAGCCGCCAACTTTACAATGAGCAGTTCTTC. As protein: CASSQDPASRQLYNEQFF.

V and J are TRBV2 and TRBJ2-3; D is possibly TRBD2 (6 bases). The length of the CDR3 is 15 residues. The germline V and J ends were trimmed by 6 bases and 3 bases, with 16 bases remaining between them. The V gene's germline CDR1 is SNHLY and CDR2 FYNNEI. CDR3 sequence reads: CASSGGTGRTDTQYF. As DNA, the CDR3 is TGTGCCAGCAGCGGAGGGACGGGAAGAACAGATACGCAGTATTTT.

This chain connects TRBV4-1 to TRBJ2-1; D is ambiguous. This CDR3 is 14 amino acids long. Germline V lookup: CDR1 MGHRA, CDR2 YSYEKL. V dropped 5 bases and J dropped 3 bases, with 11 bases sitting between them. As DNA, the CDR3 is TGCGCCAGCAGCTCACACCTGGACTACAATGAGCAGTTCTTC. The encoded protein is CASSSHLDYNEQFF.

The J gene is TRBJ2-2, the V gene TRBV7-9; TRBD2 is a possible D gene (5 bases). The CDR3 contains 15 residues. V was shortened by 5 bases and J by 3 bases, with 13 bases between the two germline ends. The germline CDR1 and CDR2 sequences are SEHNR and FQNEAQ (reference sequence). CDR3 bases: TGTGCCAGCAGCCAGGAGGACGGAGACACCGGGGAGCTGTTTTTT. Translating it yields CASSQEDGDTGELFF. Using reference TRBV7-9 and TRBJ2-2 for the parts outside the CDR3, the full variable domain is DTGVSQNPRHKITKRGQNVTFRCDPISEHNRLYWYRQTLGQGPEFLTYFQNEAQLEKSRLLSDRFSAERPKGSFSTLEIQRTEQGDSAMYLCASSQEDGDTGELFFGEGSRLTVL.

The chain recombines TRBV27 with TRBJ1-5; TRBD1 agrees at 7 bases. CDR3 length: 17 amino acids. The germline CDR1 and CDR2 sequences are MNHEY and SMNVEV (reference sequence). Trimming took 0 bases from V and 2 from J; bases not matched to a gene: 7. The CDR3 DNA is TGTGCCAGCAGTTTATCGGGACAGATGGGTCGCAATCAGCCCCAGCATTTT. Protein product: CASSLSGQMGRNQPQHF.

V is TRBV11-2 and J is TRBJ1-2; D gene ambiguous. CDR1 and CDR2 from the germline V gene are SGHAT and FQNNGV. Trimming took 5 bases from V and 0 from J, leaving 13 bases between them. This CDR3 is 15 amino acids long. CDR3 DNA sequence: TGTGCCAGCAGCCTTACCAGGAACACTAACTATGGCTACACCTTC. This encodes CASSLTRNTNYGYTF.

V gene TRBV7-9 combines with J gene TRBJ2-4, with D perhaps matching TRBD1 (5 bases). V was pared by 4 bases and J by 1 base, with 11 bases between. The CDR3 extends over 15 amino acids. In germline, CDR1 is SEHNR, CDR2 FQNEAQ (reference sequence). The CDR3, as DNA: TGTGCCAGCAGCTCTGATGCAGGGGCCAAAAACATTCAGTACTTC. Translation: CASSSDAGAKNIQYF.

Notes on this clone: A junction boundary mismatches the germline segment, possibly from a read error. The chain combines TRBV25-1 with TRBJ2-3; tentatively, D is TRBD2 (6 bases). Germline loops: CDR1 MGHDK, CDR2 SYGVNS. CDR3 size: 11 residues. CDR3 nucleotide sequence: TGTGCCAGCAGTGCATCCGGGGGACGGGATTTT. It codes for CASSASGGRDF.

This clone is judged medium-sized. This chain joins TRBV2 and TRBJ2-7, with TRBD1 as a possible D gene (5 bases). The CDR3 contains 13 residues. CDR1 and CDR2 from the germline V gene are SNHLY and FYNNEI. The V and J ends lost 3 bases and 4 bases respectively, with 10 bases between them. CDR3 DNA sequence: TGTGCCAGCAGTGACAGGGAAGAGTACGAGCAGTACTTC. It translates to CASSDREEYEQYF.

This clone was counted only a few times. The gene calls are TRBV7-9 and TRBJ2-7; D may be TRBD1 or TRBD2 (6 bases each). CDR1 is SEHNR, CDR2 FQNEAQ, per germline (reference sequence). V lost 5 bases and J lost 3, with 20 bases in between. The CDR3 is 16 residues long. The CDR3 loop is CASSQEGGTLNYEQYF. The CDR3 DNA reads TGTGCCAGCAGCCAAGAGGGGGGTACACTGAACTACGAGCAGTACTTC.

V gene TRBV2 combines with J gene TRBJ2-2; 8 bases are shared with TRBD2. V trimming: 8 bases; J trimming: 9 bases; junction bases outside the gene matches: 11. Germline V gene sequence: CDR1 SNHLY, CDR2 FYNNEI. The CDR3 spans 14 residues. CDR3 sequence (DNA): TGTGCCAGCCAACAACGGGGGGGTTTGAGGGAGCTGTTTTTT. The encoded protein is CASQQRGGLRELFF.

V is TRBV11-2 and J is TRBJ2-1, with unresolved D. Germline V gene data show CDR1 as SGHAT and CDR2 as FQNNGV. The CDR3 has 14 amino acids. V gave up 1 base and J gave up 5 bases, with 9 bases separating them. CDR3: CASSLGQADNEQFF. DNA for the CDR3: TGTGCCAGCAGCTTAGGGCAGGCCGACAATGAGCAGTTCTTC.

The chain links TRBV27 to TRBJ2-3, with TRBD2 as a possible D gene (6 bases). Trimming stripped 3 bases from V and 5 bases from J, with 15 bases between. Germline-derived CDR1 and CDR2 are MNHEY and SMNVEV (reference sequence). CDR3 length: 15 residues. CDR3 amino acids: CASSLSPPGLDTQYF. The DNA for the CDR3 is TGTGCCAGCAGTTTGAGCCCCCCGGGACTAGATACGCAGTATTTT.

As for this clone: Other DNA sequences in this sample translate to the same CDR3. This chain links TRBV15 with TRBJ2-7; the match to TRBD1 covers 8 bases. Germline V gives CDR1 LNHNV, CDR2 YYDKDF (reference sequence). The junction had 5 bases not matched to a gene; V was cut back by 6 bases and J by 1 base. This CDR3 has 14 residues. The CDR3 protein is CATSTDRGSYEQYF. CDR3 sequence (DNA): TGTGCCACCAGTACCGACAGGGGATCCTACGAGCAGTACTTC.

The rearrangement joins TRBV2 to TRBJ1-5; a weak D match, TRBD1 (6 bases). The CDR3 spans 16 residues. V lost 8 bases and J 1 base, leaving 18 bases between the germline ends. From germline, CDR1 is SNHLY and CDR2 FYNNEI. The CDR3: CASEPGHSRSNQPQHF. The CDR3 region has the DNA TGTGCCAGCGAGCCGGGACACTCAAGGAGCAATCAGCCCCAGCATTTT.

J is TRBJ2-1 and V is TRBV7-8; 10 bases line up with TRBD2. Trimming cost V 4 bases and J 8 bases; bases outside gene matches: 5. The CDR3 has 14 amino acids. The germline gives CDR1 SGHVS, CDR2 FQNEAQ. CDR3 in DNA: TGTGCCAGCAGCTCCTGGACTAGCGGCCATGAGCAGTTCTTC. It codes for CASSSWTSGHEQFF.

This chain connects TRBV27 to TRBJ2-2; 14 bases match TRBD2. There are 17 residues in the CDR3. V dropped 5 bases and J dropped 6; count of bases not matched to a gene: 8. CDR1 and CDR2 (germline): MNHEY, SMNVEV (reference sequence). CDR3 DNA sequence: TGTGCCAGCAGTCTGAACAGACTAGCGGGGGGGCCCGGGGAGCTGTTTTTT. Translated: CASSLNRLAGGPGELFF.

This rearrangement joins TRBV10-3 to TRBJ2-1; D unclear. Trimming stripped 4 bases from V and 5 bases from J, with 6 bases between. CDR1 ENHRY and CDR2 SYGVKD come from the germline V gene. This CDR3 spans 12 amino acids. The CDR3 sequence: CAISGLNNEQFF. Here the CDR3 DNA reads TGTGCCATCAGTGGGCTGAACAATGAGCAGTTCTTC.

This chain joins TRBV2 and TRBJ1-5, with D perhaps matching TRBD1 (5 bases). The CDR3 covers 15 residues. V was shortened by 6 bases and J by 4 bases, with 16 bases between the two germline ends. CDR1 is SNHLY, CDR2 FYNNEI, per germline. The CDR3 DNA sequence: TGTGCCAGCAGCCCGGGACCGACGGTGAATCAGCCCCAGCATTTT. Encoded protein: CASSPGPTVNQPQHF.

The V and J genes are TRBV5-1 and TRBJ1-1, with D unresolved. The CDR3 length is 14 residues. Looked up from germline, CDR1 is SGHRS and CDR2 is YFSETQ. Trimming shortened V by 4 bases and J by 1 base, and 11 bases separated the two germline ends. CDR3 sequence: CASSLQDPNTEAFF. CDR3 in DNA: TGCGCCAGCAGCCTCCAGGACCCGAACACTGAAGCTTTCTTT.

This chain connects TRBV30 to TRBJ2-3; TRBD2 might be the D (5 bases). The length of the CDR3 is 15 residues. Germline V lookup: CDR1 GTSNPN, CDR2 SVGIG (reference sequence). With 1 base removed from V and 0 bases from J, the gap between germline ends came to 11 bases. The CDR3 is CAWSAGSSSTDTQYF. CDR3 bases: TGTGCCTGGAGTGCGGGGTCCTCTAGCACAGATACGCAGTATTTT.